This paragraph covers one T cell receptor beta chain sequence. In this sample, this clone turned up a few times. This clone's antigen is unknown. Base qualities are not provided; no much larger clone lies one nucleotide away. These data originate in a study of beta chain features in type 1 diabetes listed by TCRdb under 2018. The study in broad terms: Mean age, gender distribution, total cell number and subset yield did not differ between patients and healthy donors. In the study, TCRB repertoires of sorted circulating CD4+ T cell subsets from recently diagnosed type 1 diabetes patients were compared with those of matched healthy donors. Naive and central memory subsets were obtained from all 28 donors, but regulatory and stem cell-like memory subsets were isolated from only 8 patients and roughly 8 healthy donors. A total of 107,917,701 sorted cells were examined across all samples, and the number of cells per subset was strongly correlated with RNA yield.

Overall study results and their limits: Naive, central memory and regulatory TCRB repertoires appeared more similar among patients than among healthy donors. Fewer insertions and more nucleotide deletions at VDJ recombination sites were observed in patients with type 1 diabetes, implying thymic rearrangement abnormalities. PCR may preferentially amplify shorter templates, but because patient and control samples were amplified and corrected together, any resulting skew would affect both groups equally. Because cDNA rather than genomic DNA was sequenced, highly expressing activated cells could have been over-represented, although no difference in activation and CD3 levels was found between groups. In all four CD4+ subsets, TCRB CDR3 length was moderately but significantly shorter in type 1 diabetes patients. Because small numbers of individuals were included in the HLA sub-analyses, any influence of HLA type on TCRB rearrangement was left unresolved.

Each donor gave one peripheral blood draw, roughly 120 mL on average, collected into heparinised tubes. A BD FACSAria II was used to sort naive, central memory, regulatory and stem cell-like memory CD4+ T cells with a panel that included CD45RO, CCR7, CD25, CD127, CD95 and CD27. All sorted populations exceeded 95% purity. PBMCs were isolated right away by Lymphoprep density gradient centrifugation and were stained directly, without culture. To minimize batch effects, samples were stained and sorted in pairs, one healthy donor with one patient per experiment. The germline V end is reduced by 5 bases and the J end by 4 bases; junction bases left unmatched: 8. The CDR3 sequence holds 14 residues, the cysteine and phenylalanine included. Only CDR3 DNA remains: 42 bases, in frame from the first base. In the germline V gene (reference sequence), CDR1 corresponds to SEHNR and CDR2 to FQNEAQ. The High Capacity cDNA Reverse Transcription Kit was used to reverse transcribe all of the isolated RNA, meaning that expressed TCRB transcripts were what got sequenced. Deep immunoSEQ sequencing was performed on naive, central memory and regulatory T cell samples, with an average of approximately 4 million total reads per sample. Sorted cells were lysed in RLT buffer, and RNA was extracted using DNase-treated RNeasy Micro or Mini kits according to cell number. Each cell subset was processed separately to prevent cross-contamination, with patient and healthy donor samples processed together. The immunoSEQ multiplex PCR was used to amplify TCRB sequences from cDNA, yielding 87-bp fragments that span the CDR3 region. Amplicons were sequenced on the Illumina HiSeq platform. The authors processed their data as follows. PCR bias was corrected computationally using synthetic template baselines, and reads within Hamming distance 2 were collapsed, with unmergeable singletons discarded. Reads were aligned against IMGT to assign V, D and J genes, CDR3 length and insertions or deletions at six rearrangement sites. Within each subset, clonotype counts were normalized to sorted cell number, and only after that were true diversity and Gini coefficients computed with the tcR R package. Repertoire sharing was quantified using the overlap coefficient calculated on TCRB nucleotide sequences. The source is immuneACCESS, and TCRdb retained only in-frame sequences with V and J called. Part of the clones is not carried over; for the studies checked, unresolved V genes explain less than half of this, and the remainder is unexplained. V and J calls and clone size are as listed in that table; D and trimming were resolved from the DNA. The sample table holds 110,000 to 150,000 clones, of which 6.5% to 8.5% were seen once. The biggest ten clones account for about 1.3% of the sample.

In this chain, TRBV7-9 is recombined with TRBJ2-7; TRBD1 lines up with 7 middle nucleotides. Sequencing input: central memory CD4+ T cells from blood. This TCR was sampled from a woman under 40 in good health. CDR3 protein: CASSRGTVLYEQYF. In nucleotides, the sequence is TGTGCCAGCAGCCGTGGGACAGTCCTTTACGAGCAGTACTTC. This CDR3, with the reference TRBV7-9 and TRBJ2-7 proteins standing in past its ends, gives the full variable domain DTGVSQNPRHKITKRGQNVTFRCDPISEHNRLYWYRQTLGQGPEFLTYFQNEAQLEKSRLLSDRFSAERPKGSFSTLEIQRTEQGDSAMYLCASSRGTVLYEQYFGPGTRLTVT.